A single TCR beta chain is shown here with its context. The ends were cut back, 4 bases at V and 1 base at J, with 20 bases in the middle. The CDR3 covers 18 residues. Germline assignment: CDR1 SGDLS and CDR2 YYNGEE. This entry is derived from a study of T-cell memory formation after mild COVID-19. TCRdb re-called the 5' RACE reads with MiXCR, one entry per CDR3 protein. The sample contains fewer than 700,000 distinct CDR3 sequences, approximately 18% of which appear only once. The chain couples TRBV9 to TRBJ2-2, with D perhaps being TRBD1 or TRBD2 (6 bases each). The sequencing input was PBMCs or a T cell subset sorted from them (not recorded which). The TCR was taken from an adult woman who had mild COVID-19 (a few samples of this study predate the infection). Cell type and time point are not known. The CDR3 spells CASSLRDGGAGNTGELFF. The CDR3 DNA reads as TGTGCCAGCAGCCTCCGGGACGGGGGCGCCGGGAACACCGGGGAGCTGTTTTTT.